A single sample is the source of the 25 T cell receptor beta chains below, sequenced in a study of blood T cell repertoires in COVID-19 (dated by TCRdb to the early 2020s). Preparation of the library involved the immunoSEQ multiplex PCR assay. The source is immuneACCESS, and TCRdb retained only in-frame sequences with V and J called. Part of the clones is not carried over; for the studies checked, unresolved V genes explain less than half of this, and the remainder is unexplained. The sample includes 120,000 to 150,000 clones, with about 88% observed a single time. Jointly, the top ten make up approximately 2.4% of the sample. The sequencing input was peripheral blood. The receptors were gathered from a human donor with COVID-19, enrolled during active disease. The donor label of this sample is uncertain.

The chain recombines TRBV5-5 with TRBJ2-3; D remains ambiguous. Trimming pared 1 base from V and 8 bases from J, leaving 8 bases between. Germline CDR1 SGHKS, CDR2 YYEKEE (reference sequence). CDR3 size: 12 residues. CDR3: CASSLLPGTQYF. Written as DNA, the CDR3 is TGTGCCAGCAGCTTGCTGCCGGGTACGCAGTATTTT.

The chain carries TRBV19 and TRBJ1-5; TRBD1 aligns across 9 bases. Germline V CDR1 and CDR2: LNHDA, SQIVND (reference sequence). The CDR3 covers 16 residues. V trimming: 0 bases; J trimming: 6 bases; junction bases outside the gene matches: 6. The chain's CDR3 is CASSIERGQGGQPQHF. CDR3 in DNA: TGTGCCAGTAGTATAGAGAGGGGACAGGGAGGTCAGCCCCAGCATTTT.

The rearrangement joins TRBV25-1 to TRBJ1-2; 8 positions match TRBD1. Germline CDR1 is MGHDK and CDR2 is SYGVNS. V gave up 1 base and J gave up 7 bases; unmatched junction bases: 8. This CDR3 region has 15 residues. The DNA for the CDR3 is TGTGCCAGCAGTGAATCGGACAGGGAATTTGGTGGCTACACCTTC. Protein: CASSESDREFGGYTF.

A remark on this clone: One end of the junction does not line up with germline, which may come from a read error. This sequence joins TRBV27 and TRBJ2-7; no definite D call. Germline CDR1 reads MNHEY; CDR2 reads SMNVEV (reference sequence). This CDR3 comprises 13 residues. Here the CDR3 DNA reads TGTGCTAGCAGTGTCTCCGCGACCTACGAGCAGTACTTC. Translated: CASSVSATYEQYF.

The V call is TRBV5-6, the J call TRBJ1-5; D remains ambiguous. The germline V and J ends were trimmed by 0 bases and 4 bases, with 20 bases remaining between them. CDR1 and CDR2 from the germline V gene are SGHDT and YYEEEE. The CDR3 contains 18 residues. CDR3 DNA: TGTGCCAGCAGCTTGGTCCCGAGTCCACCCGTAAAAAATCAGCCCCAGCATTTT. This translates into CASSLVPSPPVKNQPQHF.

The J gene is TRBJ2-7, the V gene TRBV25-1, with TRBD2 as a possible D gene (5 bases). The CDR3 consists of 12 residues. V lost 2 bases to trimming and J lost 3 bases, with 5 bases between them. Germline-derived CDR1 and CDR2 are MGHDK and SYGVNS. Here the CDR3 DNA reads TGTGCCAGCAGTGAAAGCGGCTACGAGCAGTACTTC. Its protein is CASSESGYEQYF.

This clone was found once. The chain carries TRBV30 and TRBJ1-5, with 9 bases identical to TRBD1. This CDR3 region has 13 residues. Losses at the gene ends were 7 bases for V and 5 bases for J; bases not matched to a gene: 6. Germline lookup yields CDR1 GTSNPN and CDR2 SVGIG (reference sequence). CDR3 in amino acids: CALRTGEDQPQHF. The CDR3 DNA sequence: TGTGCCTTAAGGACAGGGGAAGATCAGCCCCAGCATTTT.

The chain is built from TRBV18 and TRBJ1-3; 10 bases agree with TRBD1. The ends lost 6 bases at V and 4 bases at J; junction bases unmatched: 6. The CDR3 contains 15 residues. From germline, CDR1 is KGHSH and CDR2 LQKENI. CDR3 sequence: CASSPGQGEGNTIYF. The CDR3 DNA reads TGTGCCAGCTCTCCCGGACAGGGGGAAGGAAACACCATATATTTT.

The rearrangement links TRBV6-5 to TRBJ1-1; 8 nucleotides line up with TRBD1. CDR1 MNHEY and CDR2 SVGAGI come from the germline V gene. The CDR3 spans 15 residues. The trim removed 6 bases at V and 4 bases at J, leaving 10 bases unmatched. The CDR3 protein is CASSSILQGVTEAFF. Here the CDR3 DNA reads TGTGCCAGCAGCTCAATTTTACAGGGGGTCACTGAAGCTTTCTTT.

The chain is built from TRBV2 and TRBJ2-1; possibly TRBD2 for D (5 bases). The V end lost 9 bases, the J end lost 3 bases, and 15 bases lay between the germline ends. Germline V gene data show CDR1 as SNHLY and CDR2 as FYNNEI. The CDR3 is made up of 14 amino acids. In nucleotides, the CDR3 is TGTGCCAGGTCGGCGGGTACAAACTACAATGAGCAGTTCTTC. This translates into CARSAGTNYNEQFF.

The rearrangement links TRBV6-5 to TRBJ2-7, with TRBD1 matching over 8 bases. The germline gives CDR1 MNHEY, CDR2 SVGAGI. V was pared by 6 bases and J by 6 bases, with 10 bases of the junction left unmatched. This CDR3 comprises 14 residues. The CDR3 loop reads CASSQDRATGEQYF. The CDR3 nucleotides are TGTGCCAGCAGCCAGGACAGGGCCACGGGCGAGCAGTACTTC.

The CDR3 sequence: CASSVAGKNTEAFF. In nucleotides, the CDR3 is TGTGCCAGCAGCGTGGCAGGGAAGAACACTGAAGCTTTCTTT. The V gene is TRBV9, the J gene TRBJ1-1; D perhaps matches TRBD1 (5 bases). The CDR3 extends over 14 amino acids. The V gene's germline CDR1 is SGDLS and CDR2 YYNGEE. Between the trimmed V and J ends, which lost 2 bases and 1 base, there was a span of 9 bases.

This CDR3 is CASSEKLFNEKLFF. The CDR3 bases are TGTGCCAGCAGTGAGAAACTGTTTAATGAAAAACTGTTTTTT. V gene TRBV25-1 combines with J gene TRBJ1-4; D not certain. Germline V gene lookup returns CDR1 MGHDK and CDR2 SYGVNS. The CDR3 consists of 14 residues. V gave up 3 bases and J gave up 4 bases, with 9 bases separating them.

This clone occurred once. CDR3 loop: CASSPDRAGNTIYF. CDR3 bases: TGCGCCAGCAGCCCGGACAGGGCGGGAAACACCATATATTTT. This chain uses TRBV5-1 with TRBJ1-3; 8 bases align to TRBD1. The trim removed 4 bases at V and 4 bases at J, leaving 4 bases unmatched. Germline values: CDR1 SGHRS, CDR2 YFSETQ. The CDR3 runs 14 residues.

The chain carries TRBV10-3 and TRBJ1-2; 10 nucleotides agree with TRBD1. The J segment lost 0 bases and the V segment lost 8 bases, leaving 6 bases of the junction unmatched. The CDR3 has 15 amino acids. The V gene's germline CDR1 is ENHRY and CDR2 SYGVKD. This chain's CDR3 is CAIGGQGITNYGYTF. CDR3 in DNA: TGTGCCATCGGGGGACAGGGGATTACTAACTATGGCTACACCTTC.

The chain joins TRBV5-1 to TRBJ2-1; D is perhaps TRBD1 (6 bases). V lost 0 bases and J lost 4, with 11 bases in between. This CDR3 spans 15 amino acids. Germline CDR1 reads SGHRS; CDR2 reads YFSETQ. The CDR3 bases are TGCGCCAGCAGCTTGGCACAGGGCCCTTACAATGAGCAGTTCTTC. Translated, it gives CASSLAQGPYNEQFF.

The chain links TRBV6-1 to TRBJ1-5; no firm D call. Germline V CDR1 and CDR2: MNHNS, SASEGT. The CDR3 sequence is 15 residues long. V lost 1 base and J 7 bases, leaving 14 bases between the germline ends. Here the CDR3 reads CASSEGLKVRQPQHF. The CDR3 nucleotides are TGTGCCAGCAGTGAAGGTCTCAAAGTGAGACAGCCCCAGCATTTT.

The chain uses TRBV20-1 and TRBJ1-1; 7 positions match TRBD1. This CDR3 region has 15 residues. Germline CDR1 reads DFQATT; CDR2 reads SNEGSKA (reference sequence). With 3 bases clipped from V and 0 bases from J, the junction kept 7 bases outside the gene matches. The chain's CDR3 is CSASRAGGMNTEAFF. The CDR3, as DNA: TGCAGTGCTAGTAGGGCAGGGGGTATGAACACTGAAGCTTTCTTT.

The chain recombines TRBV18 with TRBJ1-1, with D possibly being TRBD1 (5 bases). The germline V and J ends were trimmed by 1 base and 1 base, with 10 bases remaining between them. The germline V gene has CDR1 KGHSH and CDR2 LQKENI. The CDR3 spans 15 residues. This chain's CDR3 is CASSPLRGTNTEAFF. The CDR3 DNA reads TGTGCCAGCTCACCACTTCGGGGGACGAACACTGAAGCTTTCTTT.

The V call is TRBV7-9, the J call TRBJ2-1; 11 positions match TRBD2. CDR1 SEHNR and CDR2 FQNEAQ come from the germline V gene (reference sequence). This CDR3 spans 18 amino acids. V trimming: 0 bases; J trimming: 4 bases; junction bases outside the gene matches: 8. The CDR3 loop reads CASSLAILTSGTYNEQFF. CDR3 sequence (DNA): TGTGCCAGCAGCTTAGCAATCCTGACTAGCGGGACATACAATGAGCAGTTCTTC.

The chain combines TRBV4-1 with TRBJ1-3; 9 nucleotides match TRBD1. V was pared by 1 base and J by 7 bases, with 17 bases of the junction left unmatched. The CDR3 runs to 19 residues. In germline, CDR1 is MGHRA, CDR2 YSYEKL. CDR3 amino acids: CASSQVQGQGRSGGNTIYF. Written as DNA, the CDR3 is TGCGCCAGCAGCCAAGTCCAGGGACAGGGACGCTCGGGTGGGAACACCATATATTTT.

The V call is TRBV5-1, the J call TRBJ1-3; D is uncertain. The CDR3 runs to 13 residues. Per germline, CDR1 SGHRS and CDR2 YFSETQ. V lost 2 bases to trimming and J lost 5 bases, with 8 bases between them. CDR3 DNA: TGCGCCAGCAGCTTAGCCGACAGAAACACCATATATTTT. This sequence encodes CASSLADRNTIYF.

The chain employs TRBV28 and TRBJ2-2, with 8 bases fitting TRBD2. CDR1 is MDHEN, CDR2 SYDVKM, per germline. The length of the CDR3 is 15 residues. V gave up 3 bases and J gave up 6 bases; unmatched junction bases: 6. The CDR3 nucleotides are TGTGCCAGCAGTTTTTCCGGGGGGGCGGCCGGGGAGCTGTTTTTT. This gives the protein CASSFSGGAAGELFF.

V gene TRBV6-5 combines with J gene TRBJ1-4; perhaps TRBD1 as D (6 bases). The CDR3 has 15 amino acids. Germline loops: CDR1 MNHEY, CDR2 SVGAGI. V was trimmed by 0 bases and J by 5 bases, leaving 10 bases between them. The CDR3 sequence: CASSYSGGRNEKLFF. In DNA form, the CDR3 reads TGTGCCAGCAGTTACTCAGGGGGTAGGAATGAAAAACTGTTTTTT.

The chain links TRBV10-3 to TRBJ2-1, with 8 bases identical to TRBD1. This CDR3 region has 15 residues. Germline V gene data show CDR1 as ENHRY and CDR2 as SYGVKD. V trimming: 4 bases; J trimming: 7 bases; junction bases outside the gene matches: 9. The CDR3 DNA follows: TGTGCCATCAGTGTTGGACAGGGATCTACAAATGAGCAGTTCTTC. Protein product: CAISVGQGSTNEQFF.